Listed below are T cell receptor beta chains from one sample, sequenced in a study of T cells in localized non-small cell lung cancer. Sequencing used immunoSEQ multiplex PCR; TCRdb keeps in-frame clones, though not all of them. The sample has about 13,000 clones; roughly 30% are singletons. The sample here was lung tumor tissue, taken before any cancer treatment. The receptors originated from an older female donor with stage I lung adenocarcinoma. The conserved cysteine and the conserved F or W are not part of the CDR3 here.

>TRBJ2-2|TRBV11-3
ASSLGGQGAIGELF
>TRBJ2-5|TRBV23-1
ASSQGWGSGGETQY
>TRBJ2-3|TRBV18
ASSLTSGDVNTQY
>TRBJ1-2|TRBV11-3
ASSLGPDPQTGGYT
>TRBJ1-2|TRBV6-8
ASSYGDESNYGYT
>TRBJ2-7|TRBV25-1
ASSGFPSYEQY
>TRBJ2-1|TRBV9
ASTLLAGGSYNEQF
>TRBJ2-7|TRBV14
ASSQTGTYEQY
>TRBJ1-1|TRBV9
ASSVGGTGTRAF
>TRBJ2-1|TRBV28
VTTRDVSGEQF
>TRBJ1-5|TRBV11-3
ASSLQGVNQPQH
>TRBJ1-3|TRBV11-3
ASSLGTGVSGNTIY
>TRBJ1-1|TRBV29-1
SVGRQINPEAF
>TRBJ2-3|TRBV6-8
ASSFYGGPTDTQY
>TRBJ1-1|TRBV10-2
ASSVSGDLYSNTEAF
>TRBJ2-1|TRBV19
ASSMRLAGGQSSYNEQF
>TRBJ2-5|TRBV11-3
ASSLSGRGGSETQY
>TRBJ2-7|TRBV11-3
ASRLAGGIFLREQY
>TRBJ2-1|TRBV25-1
ASSGYRASSYNEQF
>TRBJ2-7|TRBV6-8
ASSYDSSYEQY
>TRBJ2-2|TRBV12-2
GVSGGRGARKTGELF
>TRBJ1-5|TRBV30
AGSTEGNQPQH
>TRBJ2-7|TRBV6-8
ASSPTDRLTYEQY
>TRBJ1-2|TRBV11-3
ASSLERGSYGYT
>TRBJ1-4|TRBV6-8
ASSETNEKLF
>TRBJ2-7|TRBV11-3
ASSLRGVGSYEQY
>TRBJ2-2|TRBV7-2
ASSPAFRGELF
>TRBJ2-1|TRBV11-3
ASSLGLAGRVDEQF
>TRBJ2-1|TRBV9
ASTRTGYGEQF
>TRBJ1-4|TRBV19
ASSTGQPGEKLF
>TRBJ1-3|TRBV6-8
AIRQGSGNTIY
>TRBJ2-5|TRBV19
ASSIGAPQETQY
>TRBJ2-3|TRBV6-8
ASSPRGGTDTQY
>TRBJ1-2|TRBV11-3
ASSSDFGTAYGYT
>TRBJ1-6|TRBV11-3
ASSLMGGGGSPLH
>TRBJ1-2|TRBV14
ASSQDIGYGYT
>TRBJ1-5|TRBV6-8
ASSSGTVIQPQH
>TRBJ1-5|TRBV11-3
ASSLRISNQPQH
>TRBJ2-7|TRBV28
ASRRTRSGVMD
>TRBJ1-1|TRBV28
ASRIGNTEAF
>TRBJ1-3|TRBV19
ASSFLSGNTIY
>TRBJ2-5|TRBV4-1
ASSQGQGGETQY
>TRBJ2-5|TRBV14
ASSFRTGKETQY
>TRBJ2-3|TRBV18
ASSPRGGATDTQY
>TRBJ1-3|TRBV30
AWRKGRNSGNTIY
>TRBJ2-1|TRBV11-3
ASSSVRRGRGNDEQF
>TRBJ2-7|TRBV2
ASSEEAGSYEQY
>TRBJ1-2|TRBV6-8
ASSYSGGNYGYT
>TRBJ1-1|TRBV6-8
ASNSQGITEAF
>TRBJ1-4|TRBV6-8
ASSYGQGGEKLF
>TRBJ1-4|TRBV14
ASSQDSQGFEKLF
>TRBJ2-3|TRBV11-3
ASSLEGMTDTQY
>TRBJ1-5|TRBV30
AWSWQANQPQH
>TRBJ2-7|TRBV18
ASSLAASSYEQY
>TRBJ1-6|TRBV11-3
ASSLTGTNNSPLH